A selection of T cell receptor beta chains follows, all from one sample in a study of neurological immune-mediated disorders. TCRdb itself ran the 5' RACE reads through MiXCR, one entry per CDR3 protein. The sample holds 85,000 to 110,000 distinct CDR3 sequences, less than 14% seen once. The specimen was PBMCs. The receptors were sampled from a female donor with HTLV-1-associated myelopathy (HAM/TSP). Each CDR3 is given with its conserved first and last residue. The order of the fields is J gene, D gene, clone size, V gene, CDR3 DNA, CDR3 protein. A D gene is named only where the DNA matches it firmly. Some rows have no size entry. The others give once, few or many, or a class for an expanded clone.

>TRBJ2-3|TRBD2|NA|TRBV5-1
TGCGCCAGCAGGTTAGCGGGTCGCACAGATACGCAGTATTTT
CASRLAGRTDTQYF
>TRBJ2-5|TRBD2|many|TRBV10-3
TGTGCCACGCAACGTTCACAAGGACTAGCGGGGGAAGAGACCCAGTACTTC
CATQRSQGLAGEETQYF
>TRBJ1-1|NA|many|TRBV29-1
TGCAGCGTTGACACGGGGCCGTGGACTGAAGCTTTCTTT
CSVDTGPWTEAFF
>TRBJ2-7|NA|few|TRBV28
TGTGCCAGCAGTTTATATAGGACGGGACGCAGTTCCTACGAGCAGTACTTC
CASSLYRTGRSSYEQYF
>TRBJ1-6|NA|many|TRBV20-1
TGCAGTGCTCTCATCCTGGGGGGGACTACCTATAATTCACCCCTCCACTTT
CSALILGGTTYNSPLHF
>TRBJ1-1|NA|many|TRBV9
TGTGCCAGCAGCTCGGGGGGGTGGGACACTGAAGCTTTCTTT
CASSSGGWDTEAFF
>TRBJ1-5|NA|many|TRBV12-3/TRBV12-4
TGTGCCAGCAGTTTAGAACAGGGCGGTCAGCCCCAGCATTTT
CASSLEQGGQPQHF
>TRBJ2-3|TRBD2|many|TRBV5-1
TGCGCCAGCAGCCGAGGGGCGGGGGGGCCTAGAGATACGCAGTATTTT
CASSRGAGGPRDTQYF
>TRBJ2-7|TRBD2|NA|TRBV20-1
TGCAGTGCTAGAGATCAGCGGGGGGCCCCTCGGCAGTACTTC
CSARDQRGAPRQYF
>TRBJ1-2|NA|NA|TRBV20-1
TGCAGTGCTAGTGTCAGGGAGGGATCGCGCTATGGCTACACCTTC
CSASVREGSRYGYTF
>TRBJ1-5|NA|many|TRBV12-3/TRBV12-4
TGTGCCAGTAACCAAGGCGAAAATCAGCCCCAGCATTTT
CASNQGENQPQHF
>TRBJ2-5|TRBD2|many|TRBV20-1
TGCAGTGCTAACCCGCCCGCGGGGGGGGAAGGAGAGACCCAGTACTTC
CSANPPAGGEGETQYF
>TRBJ2-2|NA|many|TRBV5-6
TGTGCCAGCAGCTTGGTAGGACAGAACACCGGGGAGCTGTTTTTT
CASSLVGQNTGELFF
>TRBJ2-5|TRBD2|many|TRBV5-1
TGCGCCAGCAGCCCCCGGGACCCGGGAGGAGAGACCCAGTACTTC
CASSPRDPGGETQYF
>TRBJ1-2|TRBD1|many|TRBV7-3
TGTGCCAGCAGCTTAACAGGGGGCGAGACTAACTATGGCTACACCTTC
CASSLTGGETNYGYTF
>TRBJ2-7|NA|NA|TRBV20-1
TGCAGTGGACAGAACAGGGATAACCACGAGCAGTACTTC
CSGQNRDNHEQYF
>TRBJ1-1|TRBD1|few|TRBV5-1
TGCGCCAGCAGCTTGGACGAAAAGCTTGGACAGGGAGGACAGACTGAAGCTTTCTTT
CASSLDEKLGQGGQTEAFF
>TRBJ2-7|NA|few|TRBV10-2
TGCGCCAGCAGGGCAGGGGACCACGAGCAGTACTTC
CASRAGDHEQYF
>TRBJ1-1|NA|many|TRBV20-1
TGCAGTGCTACCACTGCGTATGCCGGATCTTTGAGAACTGAAGCTTTCTTT
CSATTAYAGSLRTEAFF
>TRBJ2-7|NA|NA|TRBV3-1
TGTGCCAGCAGCCAAGGAGGTCGGGGGTCCTACGAGCAGTACTTC
CASSQGGRGSYEQYF
>TRBJ2-7|NA|many|TRBV4-1
TGCGCCAGCAGCCAAGAGAGGCATTCCTCCTACGAGCAGTACTTC
CASSQERHSSYEQYF
>TRBJ2-7|TRBD1|NA|TRBV3-1
TGTGCCAGCACCGGACAGGGCTACGATCAGTACTTC
CASTGQGYDQYF
>TRBJ2-7|TRBD1|NA|TRBV12-3/TRBV12-4
TGTGCCAGCACCCCCGGACAGGGATTCTACGAGCAGTACTTC
CASTPGQGFYEQYF
>TRBJ2-7|NA|many|TRBV11-1
TGTGCCAGCAGCTTAAACGAGGACGAGCAGTACTTC
CASSLNEDEQYF
>TRBJ2-3|TRBD2|many|TRBV6-2/TRBV6-3
TGTGCCAGCAGACTAGCGGGGGTTTTCACAGATACGCAGTATTTT
CASRLAGVFTDTQYF
>TRBJ1-4|TRBD1|NA|TRBV5-1
TGCGCCACCAGCTTGGCCCTAGGACAGGCTGAAAATCTGTTTTTT
CATSLALGQAENLFF
>TRBJ2-2|TRBD1|many|TRBV7-9
TGTGCCAGTCCCCCGGACAGGGTCGGGCCCGGGGAGCTGTTTTTT
CASPPDRVGPGELFF
>TRBJ2-3|NA|many|TRBV20-1
TGCAGTGCTAGAGATGGCGGGGGCCGCACAGATACGCAGTATTTT
CSARDGGGRTDTQYF
>TRBJ1-5|NA|many|TRBV20-1
TGCAGTGCTAGTATGGGGGGCAATCAGCCCCAGCATTTT
CSASMGGNQPQHF
>TRBJ2-2|TRBD1|many|TRBV5-1
TGCGCCAGCAGACCACAGGGGGCCCTGAACACCGGGGAGCTGTTTTTT
CASRPQGALNTGELFF
>TRBJ2-1|TRBD2|many|TRBV11-1
TGTGCCAGCAGCGAAAGCGGGGGCCTCAAAATCGGGCAGTTCTTC
CASSESGGLKIGQFF
>TRBJ1-1|TRBD1|many|TRBV20-1
TGCAGTGGACAGGGGGCGCCTTCTGAAGCTTTCTTT
CSGQGAPSEAFF
>TRBJ1-5|NA|many|TRBV28
TGTGCCAGCACCGGGGGACCGTGGGGCAATCAGCCCCAGCATTTT
CASTGGPWGNQPQHF
>TRBJ2-7|TRBD2|many|TRBV9
TGTGCCAGCAGCGTAGGGGGGACTACTCTGTTCGAGCAGTACTTC
CASSVGGTTLFEQYF
>TRBJ1-1|NA|many|TRBV20-1
TGCAGTGCGGGGGGGCCGGGTGCCCAGAACACTGAAGCTTTCTTT
CSAGGPGAQNTEAFF
>TRBJ2-2|TRBD2|many|TRBV6-5
TGTGCCAGCAGGCCAGGACTAGCGGGGGATCGCACCGGGGAGCTGTTTTTT
CASRPGLAGDRTGELFF
>TRBJ2-2|NA|NA|TRBV28
TGTGCCAGCAGTTTATTTGGGGAGCTGTTTTTT
CASSLFGELFF
>TRBJ2-2|NA|many|TRBV7-3
TGTGCCAGCAGCTTAATCTATAACACCGGGGAGCTGTTTTTT
CASSLIYNTGELFF
>TRBJ2-3|TRBD2|many|TRBV12-3/TRBV12-4
TGTGCCAGCAGCCCACCCCACTCCCTCCGCGGGGGAGGGGATACGCAGTATTTT
CASSPPHSLRGGGDTQYF
>TRBJ2-2|TRBD1|NA|TRBV27
TGTGCCAGCAGTTTAAACAGGGGCCCGAACACCGGGGAGCTGTTTTTT
CASSLNRGPNTGELFF
>TRBJ2-3|NA|many|TRBV28
TGTGCCAGCAGTTTACTGACCCCCCCTTCAGCTACGCAGTATTTT
CASSLLTPPSATQYF
>TRBJ1-1|NA|NA|TRBV5-8
TGTGCCAGCAGCTCAACAGGGTCGCATTTCTTGACTGAAGCTTTCTTT
CASSSTGSHFLTEAFF
>TRBJ2-4|TRBD1|few|TRBV5-1
TGCGCCAGCAGCTTGGCTGACAGGGGGTTAGGCATTCAGTACTTC
CASSLADRGLGIQYF
>TRBJ2-2|NA|many|TRBV3-1
TGTGCCAGCAGCCAAGGGGGACCCAGAGGGAACACCGGGGAGCTGTTTTTT
CASSQGGPRGNTGELFF
>TRBJ2-3|NA|few|TRBV7-3
TGTGCCAGCAGCTCCGGAGGATGGGGCCCAGATACGCAGTATTTT
CASSSGGWGPDTQYF
>TRBJ2-2|NA|once|TRBV4-2
TGTGCCAGCAGCCGGGGGCCCGACGGGGAGCTGTTTTTT
CASSRGPDGELFF
>TRBJ2-7|NA|many|TRBV5-5
TGTGCCAGCAGCTTGGCTCCCAGGGCAGACGAGCAGTACTTC
CASSLAPRADEQYF
>TRBJ2-5|TRBD2|many|TRBV5-5
TGTGCCAGCAGCTTGGGGACTAGCAGAGAGACCCAGTACTTC
CASSLGTSRETQYF
>TRBJ1-5|NA|few|TRBV5-1
TGCGCCAGCAGCTTGGCAGGGAGGCAGCCCCAGCATTTT
CASSLAGRQPQHF
>TRBJ2-3|TRBD2|many|TRBV20-1
TGCAGTGCTAGGGAAACCACTAGCGGGGGGATCAGGGATACGCAGTATTTT
CSARETTSGGIRDTQYF
>TRBJ2-2|NA|many|TRBV2
TGTGCCAGCAGTCTTTTGGGCACCGGGGAGCTGTTTTTT
CASSLLGTGELFF
>TRBJ1-4|TRBD1|many|TRBV9
TGTGCCAGCAGCGTAGGGGGGACAGCAACTAATGAAAAACTGTTTTTT
CASSVGGTATNEKLFF
>TRBJ2-2|TRBD1|NA|TRBV12-3/TRBV12-4
TGTGCCAGCAGTACTGGGGAGGGACAGGGGAACACCGGGGAGCTGTTTTTT
CASSTGEGQGNTGELFF
>TRBJ1-4|NA|many|TRBV7-9
TGTGCCAGCAGCTTAGAAGGGCTGACTAATGAAAAACTGTTTTTT
CASSLEGLTNEKLFF
>TRBJ2-1|NA|many|TRBV5-8
TGTGCCAGCACCTCCCCCGACAGGTCCTCCTACAATGAGCAGTTCTTC
CASTSPDRSSYNEQFF
>TRBJ2-7|TRBD1|NA|TRBV3-1
TGTGCCAGCAGCCAAGAAACAGGGGTATACGAGCAGTACTTC
CASSQETGVYEQYF
>TRBJ2-4|NA|many|TRBV12-5
TGTGCTATTGACAGTTTAGCCAAAAACATTCAGTACTTC
CAIDSLAKNIQYF
>TRBJ2-7|TRBD2|many|TRBV28
TGTGCCACCCAAGAGGGTAGCGGGGGGCATTTATCTAAACTCTACGAGCAGTACTTC
CATQEGSGGHLSKLYEQYF
>TRBJ2-3|TRBD2|many|TRBV20-1
TGCAGTGCTACGACAGCGGGGAAGGTCGCAGATACGCAGTATTTT
CSATTAGKVADTQYF
>TRBJ2-7|NA|many|TRBV5-1
TGCGCCAGCAGCCAAGGTTCCGGCGTCTACGAGCAGTACTTC
CASSQGSGVYEQYF